A single T cell receptor beta chain is shown here with its context. The assay was immunoSEQ multiplex PCR, and TCRdb's table has in-frame clones only and misses some. Of roughly 120,000 clones in the sample, almost 90% were seen once. The data were taken from a study of blood T cell repertoires in COVID-19. The overall study: From the United States, Italy and Spain came samples of acute and convalescent COVID-19. The cDNA or gDNA used as material had been derived from T cells, B-cell-depleted T cells, or PBMCs.

Seattle participants joined during active infection and were tracked over time. The source material was peripheral blood. The sequence derives from a woman aged 55-75 years with COVID-19, enrolled during active disease.

DNA of the CDR3: TGTGCCAGCAGTCCTACATCTAGCGGGGGGGCCTACAATGAGCAGTTCTTC. Translating gives CASSPTSSGGAYNEQFF. The rearrangement joins TRBV6-6 to TRBJ2-1, with TRBD2 matching over 12 bases. The CDR3 has 17 amino acids. CDR1 and CDR2 (germline): MNHNY, SVGAGI (reference sequence). V was clipped by 5 bases and J by 2 bases; unmatched bases: 7.